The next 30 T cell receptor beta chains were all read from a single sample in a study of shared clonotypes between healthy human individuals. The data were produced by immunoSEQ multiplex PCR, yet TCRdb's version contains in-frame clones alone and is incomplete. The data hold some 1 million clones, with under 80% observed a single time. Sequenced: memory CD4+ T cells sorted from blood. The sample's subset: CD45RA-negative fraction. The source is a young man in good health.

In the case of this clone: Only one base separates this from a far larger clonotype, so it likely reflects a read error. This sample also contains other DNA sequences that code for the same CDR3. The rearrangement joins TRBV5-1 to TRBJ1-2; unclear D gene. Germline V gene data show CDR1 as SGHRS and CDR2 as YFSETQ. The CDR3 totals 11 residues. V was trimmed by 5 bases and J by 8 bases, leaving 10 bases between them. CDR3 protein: CASRLEGGYTF. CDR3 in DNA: TGCGCCAGCAGACTGGAAGGGGGCTACACCTTC.

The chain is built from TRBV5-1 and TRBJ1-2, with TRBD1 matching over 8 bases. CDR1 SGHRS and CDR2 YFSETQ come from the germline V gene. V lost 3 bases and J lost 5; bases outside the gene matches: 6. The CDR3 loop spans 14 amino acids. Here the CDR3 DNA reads TGCGCCAGCAGCTCCTCCGGGACAGGATATGGCTACACCTTC. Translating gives CASSSSGTGYGYTF. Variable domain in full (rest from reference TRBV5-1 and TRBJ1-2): KAGVTQTPRYLIKTRGQQVTLSCSPISGHRSVSWYQQTPGQGLQFLFEYFSETQRNKGNFPGRFSGRQFSNSRSEMNVSTLELGDSALYLCASSSSGTGYGYTFGSGTRLTVV.

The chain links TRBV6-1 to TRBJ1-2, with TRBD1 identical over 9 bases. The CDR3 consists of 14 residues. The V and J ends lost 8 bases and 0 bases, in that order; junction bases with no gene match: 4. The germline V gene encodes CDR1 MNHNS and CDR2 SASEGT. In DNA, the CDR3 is TGTGCCAGCGTAGGGACAGGGTCTAACTATGGCTACACCTTC. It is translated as CASVGTGSNYGYTF.

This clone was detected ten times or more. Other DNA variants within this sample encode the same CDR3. The CDR3 sequence is CAWSANYGYTF. The CDR3 DNA follows: TGTGCCTGGAGTGCTAACTATGGCTACACCTTC. This rearrangement joins TRBV30 to TRBJ1-2; D is unresolved. The V end was cut by 1 base, the J end by 0 bases, with 0 bases between. Germline CDR1 reads GTSNPN; CDR2 reads SVGIG (reference sequence). The CDR3 contains 11 residues.

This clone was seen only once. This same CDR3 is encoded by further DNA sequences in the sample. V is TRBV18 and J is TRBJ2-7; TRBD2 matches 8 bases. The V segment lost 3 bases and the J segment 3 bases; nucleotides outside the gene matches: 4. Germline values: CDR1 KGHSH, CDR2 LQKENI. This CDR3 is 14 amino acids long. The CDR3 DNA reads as TGTGCCAGCTCACCCCCCGGGACTAGCTACGAGCAGTACTTC. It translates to CASSPPGTSYEQYF.

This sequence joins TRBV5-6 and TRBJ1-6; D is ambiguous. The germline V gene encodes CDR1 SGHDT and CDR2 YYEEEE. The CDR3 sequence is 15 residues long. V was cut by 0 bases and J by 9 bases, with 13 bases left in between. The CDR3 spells CASSLEGRASSPLHF. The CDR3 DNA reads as TGTGCCAGCAGCTTGGAAGGTAGGGCGTCTTCACCCCTCCACTTT.

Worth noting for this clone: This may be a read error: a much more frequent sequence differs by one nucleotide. The chain's CDR3 is CASSPGTGSSYNEQFF. For the CDR3, the DNA is TGTGCCAGCAGCCCCGGGACAGGGAGCTCCTACAATGAGCAGTTCTTC. The chain employs TRBV5-6 and TRBJ2-1; 9 nucleotides agree with TRBD1. The CDR3 extends over 16 amino acids. Germline-derived CDR1 and CDR2 are SGHDT and YYEEEE. Trimming took 4 bases from V and 0 from J; bases not matched to a gene: 5.

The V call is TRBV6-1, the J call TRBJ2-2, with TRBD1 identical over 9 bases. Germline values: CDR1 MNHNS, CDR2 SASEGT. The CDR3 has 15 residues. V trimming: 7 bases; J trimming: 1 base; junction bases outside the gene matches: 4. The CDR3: CASTLGQGNTGELFF. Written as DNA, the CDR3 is TGTGCCAGCACCTTGGGACAGGGGAACACCGGGGAGCTGTTTTTT.

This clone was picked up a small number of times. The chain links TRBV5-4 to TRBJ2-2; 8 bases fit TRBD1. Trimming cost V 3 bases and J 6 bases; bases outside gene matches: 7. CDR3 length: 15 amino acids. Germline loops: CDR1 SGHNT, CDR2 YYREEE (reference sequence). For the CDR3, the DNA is TGTGCCAGCAGCTCGGGACAGGTTCGATCCGGGGAGCTGTTTTTT. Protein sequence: CASSSGQVRSGELFF.

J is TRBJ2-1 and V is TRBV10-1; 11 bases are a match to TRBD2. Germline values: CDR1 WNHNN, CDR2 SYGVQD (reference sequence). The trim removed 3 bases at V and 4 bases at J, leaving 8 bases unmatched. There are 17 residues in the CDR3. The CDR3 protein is CASSERLAGGPYNEQFF. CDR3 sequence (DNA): TGCGCCAGCAGTGAAAGGCTAGCGGGAGGACCTTACAATGAGCAGTTCTTC.

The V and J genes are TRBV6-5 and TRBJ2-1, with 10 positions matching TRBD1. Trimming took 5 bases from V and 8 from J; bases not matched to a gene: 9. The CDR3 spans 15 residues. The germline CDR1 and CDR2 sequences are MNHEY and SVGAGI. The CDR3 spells CASSPAGTGVDEQFF. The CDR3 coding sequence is TGTGCCAGCAGTCCCGCCGGGACAGGGGTCGATGAGCAGTTCTTC.

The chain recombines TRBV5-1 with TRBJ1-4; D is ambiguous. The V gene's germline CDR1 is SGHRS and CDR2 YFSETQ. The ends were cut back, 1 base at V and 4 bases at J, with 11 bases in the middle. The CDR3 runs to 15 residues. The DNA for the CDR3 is TGCGCCAGCAGCTTGCTAGGGTTTGTTAATGAAAAACTGTTTTTT. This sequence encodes CASSLLGFVNEKLFF.

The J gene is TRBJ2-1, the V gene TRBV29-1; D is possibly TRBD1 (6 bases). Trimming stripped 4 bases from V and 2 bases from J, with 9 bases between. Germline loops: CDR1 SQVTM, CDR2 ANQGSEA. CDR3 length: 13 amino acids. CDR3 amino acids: CSVVRDTYNEQFF. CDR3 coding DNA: TGCAGCGTTGTTCGGGACACCTACAATGAGCAGTTCTTC.

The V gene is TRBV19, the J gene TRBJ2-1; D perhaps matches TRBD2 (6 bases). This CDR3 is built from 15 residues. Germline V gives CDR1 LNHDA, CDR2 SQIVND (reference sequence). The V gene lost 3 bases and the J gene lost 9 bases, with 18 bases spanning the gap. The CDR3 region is CASSMRSSFGGEQFF. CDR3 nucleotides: TGTGCCAGTAGTATGAGGTCTAGCTTCGGGGGTGAGCAGTTCTTC. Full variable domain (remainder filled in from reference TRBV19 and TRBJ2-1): DGGITQSPKYLFRKEGQNVTLSCEQNLNHDAMYWYRQDPGQGLRLIYYSQIVNDFQKGDIAEGYSVSREKKESFPLTVTSAQKNPTAFYLCASSMRSSFGGEQFFGPGTRLTVL.

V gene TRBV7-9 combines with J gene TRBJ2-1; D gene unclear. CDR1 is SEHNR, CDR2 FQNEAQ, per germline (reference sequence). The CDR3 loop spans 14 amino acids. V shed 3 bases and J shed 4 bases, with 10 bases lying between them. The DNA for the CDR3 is TGTGCCAGCAGCTTTGATGTCAGGTACAATGAGCAGTTCTTC. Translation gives CASSFDVRYNEQFF.

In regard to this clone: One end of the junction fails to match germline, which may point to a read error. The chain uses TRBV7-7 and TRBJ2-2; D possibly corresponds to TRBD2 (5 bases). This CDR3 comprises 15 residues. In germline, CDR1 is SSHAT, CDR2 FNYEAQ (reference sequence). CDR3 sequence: CASSSNDYSTGELFF. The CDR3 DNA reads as TGTGCTAGCAGCTCGAATGACTATTCTACCGGGGAGCTGTTTTTT.

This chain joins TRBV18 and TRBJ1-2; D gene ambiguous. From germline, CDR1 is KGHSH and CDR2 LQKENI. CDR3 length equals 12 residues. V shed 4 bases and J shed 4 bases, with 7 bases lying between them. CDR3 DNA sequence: TGTGCCAGCTCACTCAGGTTCTATGGCTACACCTTC. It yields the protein CASSLRFYGYTF.

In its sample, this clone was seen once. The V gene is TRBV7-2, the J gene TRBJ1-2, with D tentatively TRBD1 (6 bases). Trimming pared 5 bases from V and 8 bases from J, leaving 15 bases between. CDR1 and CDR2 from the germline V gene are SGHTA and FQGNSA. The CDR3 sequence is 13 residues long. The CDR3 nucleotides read TGTGCCAGCAGCCAGAACAGGGCCGGGGGCTACACCTTC. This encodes CASSQNRAGGYTF.

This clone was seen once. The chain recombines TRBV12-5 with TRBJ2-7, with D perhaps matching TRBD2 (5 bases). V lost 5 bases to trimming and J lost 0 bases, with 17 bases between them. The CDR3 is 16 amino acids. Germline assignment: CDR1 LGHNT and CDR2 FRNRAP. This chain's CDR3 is CASGPGMERSSYEQYF. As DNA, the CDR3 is TGTGCTAGTGGTCCGGGAATGGAGCGGAGCTCCTACGAGCAGTACTTC.

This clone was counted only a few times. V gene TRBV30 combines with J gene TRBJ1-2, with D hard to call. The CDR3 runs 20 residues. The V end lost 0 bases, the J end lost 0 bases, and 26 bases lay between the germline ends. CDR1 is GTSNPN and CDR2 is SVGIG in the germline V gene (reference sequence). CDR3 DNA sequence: TGTGCCTGGAGTGTACTCCGCCATCAGCCGCTCCTAACTCCTAACTATGGCTACACCTTC. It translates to CAWSVLRHQPLLTPNYGYTF. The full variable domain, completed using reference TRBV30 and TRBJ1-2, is SQTIHQWPATLVQPVGSPLSLECTVEGTSNPNLYWYRQAAGRGLQLLFYSVGIGQISSEVPQNLSASRPQDRQFILSSKKLLLSDSGFYLCAWSVLRHQPLLTPNYGYTFGSGTRLTVV.

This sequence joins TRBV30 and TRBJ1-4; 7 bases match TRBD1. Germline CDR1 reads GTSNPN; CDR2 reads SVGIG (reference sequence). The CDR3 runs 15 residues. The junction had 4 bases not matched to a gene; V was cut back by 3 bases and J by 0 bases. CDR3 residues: CAWRGGQTTNEKLFF. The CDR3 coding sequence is TGTGCCTGGAGGGGGGGACAGACAACTAATGAAAAACTGTTTTTT.

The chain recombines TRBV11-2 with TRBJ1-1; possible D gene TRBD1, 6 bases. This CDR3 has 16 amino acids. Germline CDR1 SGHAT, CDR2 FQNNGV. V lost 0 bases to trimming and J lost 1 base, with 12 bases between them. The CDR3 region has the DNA TGTGCCAGCAGCTTAGACCCCAGGGGAGGGAACACTGAAGCTTTCTTT. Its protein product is CASSLDPRGGNTEAFF.

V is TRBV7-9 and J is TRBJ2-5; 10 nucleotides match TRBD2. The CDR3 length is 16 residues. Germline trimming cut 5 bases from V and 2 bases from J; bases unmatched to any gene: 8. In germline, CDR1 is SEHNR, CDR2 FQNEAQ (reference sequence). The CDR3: CASSQSSGGRQETQYF. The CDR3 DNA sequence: TGTGCCAGCAGCCAATCTAGCGGGGGCCGTCAAGAGACCCAGTACTTC.

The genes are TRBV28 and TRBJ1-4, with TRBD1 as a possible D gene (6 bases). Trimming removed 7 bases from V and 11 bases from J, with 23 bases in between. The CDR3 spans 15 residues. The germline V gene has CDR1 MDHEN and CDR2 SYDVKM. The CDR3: CASTQSGARMSKLFF. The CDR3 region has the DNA TGTGCCAGCACCCAATCGGGGGCCCGAATGTCGAAACTGTTTTTT.

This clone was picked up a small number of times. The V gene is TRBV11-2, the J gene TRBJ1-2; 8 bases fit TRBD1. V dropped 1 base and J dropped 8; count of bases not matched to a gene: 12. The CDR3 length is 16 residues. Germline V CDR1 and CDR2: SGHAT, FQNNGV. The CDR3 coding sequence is TGTGCCAGCAGCTTAGGCGGACAGGGAAGGGGAGAGGGCTACACCTTC. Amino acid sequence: CASSLGGQGRGEGYTF. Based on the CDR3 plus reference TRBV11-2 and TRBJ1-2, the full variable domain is EAGVAQSPRYKIIEKRQSVAFWCNPISGHATLYWYQQILGQGPKLLIQFQNNGVVDDSQLPKDRFSAERLKGVDSTLKIQPAKLEDSAVYLCASSLGGQGRGEGYTFGSGTRLTVV.

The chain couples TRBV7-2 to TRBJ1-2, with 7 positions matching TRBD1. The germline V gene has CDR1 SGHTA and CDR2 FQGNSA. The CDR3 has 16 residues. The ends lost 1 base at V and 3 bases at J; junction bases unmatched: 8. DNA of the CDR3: TGTGCCAGCAGCTTAGTGAGGTCGACAGGGTACTATGGCTACACCTTC. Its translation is CASSLVRSTGYYGYTF. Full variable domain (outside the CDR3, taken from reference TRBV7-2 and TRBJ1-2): GAGVSQSPSNKVTEKGKDVELRCDPISGHTALYWYRQSLGQGLEFLIYFQGNSAPDKSGLPSDRFSAERTGGSVSTLTIQRTQQEDSAVYLCASSLVRSTGYYGYTFGSGTRLTVV.

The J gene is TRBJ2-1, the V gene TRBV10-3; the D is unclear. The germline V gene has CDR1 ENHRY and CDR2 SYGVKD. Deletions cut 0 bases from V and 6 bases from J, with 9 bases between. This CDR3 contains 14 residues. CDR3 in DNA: TGTGCCATCAGTGAGTCGACGGTGACCAATGAGCAGTTCTTC. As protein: CAISESTVTNEQFF.

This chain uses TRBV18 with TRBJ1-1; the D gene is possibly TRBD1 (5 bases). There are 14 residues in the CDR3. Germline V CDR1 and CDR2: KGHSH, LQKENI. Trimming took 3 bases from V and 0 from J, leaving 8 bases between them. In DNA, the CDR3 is TGTGCCAGCTCACCGGGGACCTTGAACACTGAAGCTTTCTTT. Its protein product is CASSPGTLNTEAFF.

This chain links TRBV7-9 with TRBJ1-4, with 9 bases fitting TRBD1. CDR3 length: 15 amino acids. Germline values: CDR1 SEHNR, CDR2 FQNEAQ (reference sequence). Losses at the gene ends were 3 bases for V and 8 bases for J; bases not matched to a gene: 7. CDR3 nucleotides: TGTGCCAGCAGCTTCTCCCGGGACAGGGTCGAAAAACTGTTTTTT. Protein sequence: CASSFSRDRVEKLFF.

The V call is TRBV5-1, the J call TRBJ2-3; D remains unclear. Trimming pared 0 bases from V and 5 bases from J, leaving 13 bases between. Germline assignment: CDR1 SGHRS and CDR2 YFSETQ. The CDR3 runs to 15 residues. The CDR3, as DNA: TGCGCCAGCAGCTTGGAGGTGGGGTTAGGAGATACGCAGTATTTT. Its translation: CASSLEVGLGDTQYF.